A single sample gave rise to the 18 T cell receptor beta chains below, sequenced in a study of cytomegalovirus exposure and HLA in healthy donors. The PCR employed 60 Vbeta primers together with 13 Jbeta primers. Here immunoSEQ multiplex PCR was the method, and the copy in TCRdb shows in-frame clones only, minus some. The sample lists about 180,000 clones, approximately 82% occurring once. The sample was PBMCs. The receptors were gathered from a woman aged 30 to 39 in good health and CMV-seronegative.

This sequence joins TRBV6-6 and TRBJ2-5; D possibly corresponds to TRBD2 (6 bases). The length of the CDR3 is 14 residues. Between the trimmed V and J ends, which lost 5 bases and 4 bases, there was a span of 14 bases. Germline V lookup: CDR1 MNHNY, CDR2 SVGAGI (reference sequence). This CDR3 is CASSSGRGGETQYF. The CDR3 DNA reads as TGTGCCAGCAGTAGCGGGCGGGGCGGAGAGACCCAGTACTTC.

Comments on this clone: Other DNA sequences in this specimen translate into the identical CDR3. The genes are TRBV5-6 and TRBJ2-7; the D is unclear. Germline V gene sequence: CDR1 SGHDT, CDR2 YYEEEE. The CDR3 totals 12 residues. Trimming removed 2 bases at V and 4 bases at J, with 7 bases between. The CDR3 loop reads CASSLSGYEQYF. In nucleotides, the CDR3 is TGTGCCAGCAGCTTATCAGGATACGAGCAGTACTTC.

The chain joins TRBV5-6 to TRBJ1-2; 8 bases line up with TRBD1. Trimming cost V 4 bases and J 4 bases; bases outside gene matches: 6. The germline gives CDR1 SGHDT, CDR2 YYEEEE. This CDR3 has 14 residues. DNA for the CDR3: TGTGCCAGCAGCCGGACAGGGCTTAGCTATGGCTACACCTTC. Its translation is CASSRTGLSYGYTF. The whole variable domain, filled in from reference TRBV5-6 and TRBJ1-2, reads DAGVTQSPTHLIKTRGQQVTLRCSPKSGHDTVSWYQQALGQGPQFIFQYYEEEERQRGNFPDRFSGHQFPNYSSELNVNALLLGDSALYLCASSRTGLSYGYTFGSGTRLTVV.

The chain links TRBV4-3 to TRBJ2-1, with a weak D call TRBD2 (6 bases). Germline CDR1 and CDR2: LGHNA and YSLEER. This CDR3 spans 14 amino acids. V lost 0 bases and J 9 bases, leaving 12 bases between the germline ends. The CDR3 DNA reads TGCGCCAGCAGCCAAGATTGGGAGGAGAGTGAGCAGTTCTTC. As protein: CASSQDWEESEQFF.

The rearrangement joins TRBV27 to TRBJ1-2, with D perhaps TRBD1 (6 bases). There are 15 residues in the CDR3. Between the trimmed V and J ends, which lost 5 bases and 5 bases, there was a span of 18 bases. Germline-derived CDR1 and CDR2 are MNHEY and SMNVEV (reference sequence). CDR3 DNA: TGTGCCAGCAGTAGTCCTAGGACAGAATCTTATGGCTACACCTTC. Translating it yields CASSSPRTESYGYTF.

This chain connects TRBV27 to TRBJ1-5, with TRBD1 as a possible D gene (5 bases). CDR1 MNHEY and CDR2 SMNVEV come from the germline V gene (reference sequence). Between the trimmed V and J ends, which lost 5 bases and 0 bases, there was a span of 14 bases. The CDR3 is 16 amino acids. The CDR3: CASSRSGTISNQPQHF. DNA of the CDR3: TGTGCCAGCAGTCGCTCCGGGACTATTAGCAATCAGCCCCAGCATTTT.

The CDR3 here is CASSSPGLYNEQFF. CDR3 DNA: TGTGCCAGCAGCTCTCCGGGACTCTACAATGAGCAGTTCTTC. The chain is built from TRBV5-6 and TRBJ2-1, with a tentative D call TRBD2 (6 bases). The CDR3 is 14 amino acids. Germline assignment: CDR1 SGHDT and CDR2 YYEEEE. V lost 3 bases and J 3 bases, leaving 10 bases between the germline ends.

This clone has only one observation. The same CDR3 arises from other DNA sequences in this sample as well. The chain is built from TRBV9 and TRBJ2-1; TRBD2 is a possible D gene (7 bases). V lost 2 bases and J 0 bases, leaving 12 bases between the germline ends. CDR1 and CDR2 from the germline V gene are SGDLS and YYNGEE. The CDR3 is 16 residues long. CDR3 sequence: CASSVGGGGSYNEQFF. The CDR3 DNA reads TGTGCCAGCAGCGTGGGGGGCGGGGGCTCCTACAATGAGCAGTTCTTC.

This rearrangement joins TRBV5-6 to TRBJ2-7, with TRBD2 matching 16 bases. V was pared by 0 bases and J by 4 bases, with 7 bases of the junction left unmatched. The CDR3 contains 18 residues. The germline gives CDR1 SGHDT, CDR2 YYEEEE. The CDR3 DNA sequence: TGTGCCAGCAGCTTGGTTTTGGGACTAGCGGGGGGGCCTTACGAGCAGTACTTC. It yields the protein CASSLVLGLAGGPYEQYF.

The chain uses TRBV11-2 and TRBJ2-7; TRBD2 might be the D (7 bases). This CDR3 has 15 amino acids. The germline CDR1 and CDR2 sequences are SGHAT and FQNNGV. The V gene lost 5 bases and the J gene lost 9 bases, with 23 bases spanning the gap. Here the CDR3 reads CASSLGRVTRGGQYF. The CDR3 coding sequence is TGTGCCAGCAGCCTCGGGCGGGTGACGAGGGGGGGGCAGTACTTC.

The chain joins TRBV5-6 to TRBJ1-1; D remains ambiguous. The CDR3 spans 11 residues. Per the germline V gene, CDR1 is SGHDT and CDR2 is YYEEEE. V shed 1 base and J shed 5 bases, with 3 bases lying between them. The CDR3 DNA reads as TGTGCCAGCAGCTTGTCGACTGAAGCTTTCTTT. It encodes CASSLSTEAFF.

V usage is TRBV7-9 and J usage is TRBJ2-1; TRBD2 aligns across 7 bases. The CDR3 covers 14 residues. V shed 2 bases and J 6 bases; nucleotides not matched to a gene: 4. Germline V gene data show CDR1 as SEHNR and CDR2 as FQNEAQ (reference sequence). CDR3 protein: CASSLKGRGNEQFF. For the CDR3, the DNA is TGTGCCAGCAGCTTAAAGGGGAGGGGCAATGAGCAGTTCTTC.

The CDR3 DNA follows: TGTGCCTGGATCCAGGGGGACAGGGGATCCCTTAGTTCTGGAAACACCATATATTTT. It is translated as CAWIQGDRGSLSSGNTIYF. The chain carries TRBV30 and TRBJ1-3; 10 bases are shared with TRBD1. The J segment lost 1 base and the V segment lost 4 bases, leaving 16 bases of the junction unmatched. The CDR3 contains 19 residues. Per germline, CDR1 GTSNPN and CDR2 SVGIG (reference sequence).

The rearrangement links TRBV29-1 to TRBJ2-3; D is undetermined. V was trimmed by 7 bases and J by 0 bases, leaving 8 bases between them. CDR3 length: 12 amino acids. Germline CDR1 SQVTM, CDR2 ANQGSEA. The CDR3 loop reads CSGNESTDTQYF. The CDR3 nucleotides are TGCAGCGGAAATGAGAGCACAGATACGCAGTATTTT.

The chain uses TRBV11-2 and TRBJ2-1, with D possibly TRBD1 on 5 matching bases. The CDR3 sequence is 12 residues long. Trimming pared 5 bases from V and 8 bases from J, leaving 10 bases between. Germline CDR1 SGHAT, CDR2 FQNNGV. CDR3 DNA sequence: TGTGCCAGCAGCCCACAGGTCTATGAGCAGTTCTTC. Translated, it gives CASSPQVYEQFF.

The chain carries TRBV2 and TRBJ1-6, with 10 bases aligning to TRBD1. Germline lookup yields CDR1 SNHLY and CDR2 FYNNEI. The CDR3 contains 14 residues. V lost 2 bases to trimming and J lost 9 bases; unmatched junction nucleotides: 1. The CDR3 coding sequence is TGTGCCAGCAGTGAACGGGACAGGGGTTCACCCCTCCACTTT. It specifies CASSERDRGSPLHF. Using reference TRBV2 and TRBJ1-6 for the parts outside the CDR3, the full variable domain is EPEVTQTPSHQVTQMGQEVILRCVPISNHLYFYWYRQILGQKVEFLVSFYNNEISEKSEIFDDQFSVERPDGSNFTLKIRSTKLEDSAMYFCASSERDRGSPLHFGNGTRLTVT.

The chain uses TRBV6-5 and TRBJ2-1, with 9 nucleotides matching TRBD2. Germline values: CDR1 MNHEY, CDR2 SVGAGI. V was clipped by 5 bases and J by 7 bases; unmatched bases: 6. The CDR3 sequence is 14 residues long. The CDR3, as DNA: TGTGCCAGCAGTCCACTGCGGGGGGGAAATGAGCAGTTCTTC. Protein product: CASSPLRGGNEQFF.

The chain has TRBV28 and TRBJ1-2; 9 bases fit TRBD1. Germline values: CDR1 MDHEN, CDR2 SYDVKM. The trim removed 4 bases at V and 6 bases at J, leaving 9 bases unmatched. The CDR3 loop spans 15 amino acids. CDR3 nucleotide sequence: TGTGCCAGCAGTTCACCTACAGGGGGCTATCATGGCTACACCTTC. It is translated as CASSSPTGGYHGYTF.